The 23 T cell receptor beta chains given below trace back to one sample, sequenced in a study of long-term antiretroviral therapy in people with HIV. The libraries were made with immunoSEQ v3.0 at survey level. Only in-frame clones appear in the TCRdb table, and some are missing; sequencing was by immunoSEQ multiplex PCR. Here the sample spans about 27,000 clones, around four fifths being singletons. This material consisted of unsorted PBMCs, taken 0.8 years before starting antiretroviral therapy. Receptors were obtained from a young man with HIV.

V is TRBV4-3 and J is TRBJ2-1; weak D call: TRBD1 (5 bases). The V gene lost 2 bases and the J gene lost 4 bases, with 6 bases spanning the gap. The CDR3 is 13 residues long. The germline V gene has CDR1 LGHNA and CDR2 YSLEER. In DNA, the CDR3 is TGCGCCAGCAGCCAATCAGGGTACAATGAGCAGTTCTTC. This sequence encodes CASSQSGYNEQFF.

This clone was observed a few times. This chain joins TRBV7-9 and TRBJ1-6; D might be TRBD1 (6 bases). Trimming took 1 base from V and 2 from J, leaving 9 bases between them. The CDR3 spans 16 residues. Germline V gene sequence: CDR1 SEHNR, CDR2 FQNEAQ (reference sequence). This CDR3 reads CASSLVGTTYNSPLHF. The CDR3 DNA reads as TGTGCCAGCAGCTTAGTCGGGACAACCTATAATTCACCCCTCCACTTT.

The V gene is TRBV12-5, the J gene TRBJ2-3; 7 nucleotides agree with TRBD2. The V segment lost 9 bases and the J segment 3 bases; nucleotides outside the gene matches: 9. The CDR3 totals 14 residues. Germline V gene sequence: CDR1 LGHNT, CDR2 FRNRAP. CDR3 in amino acids: CASRVAGETDTQYF. The CDR3 DNA is TGTGCTAGCCGGGTGGCGGGAGAAACAGATACGCAGTATTTT.

The chain links TRBV28 to TRBJ1-2; 7 positions match TRBD1. The trim removed 6 bases at V and 2 bases at J, leaving 6 bases unmatched. The CDR3 loop spans 14 amino acids. Germline CDR1 reads MDHEN; CDR2 reads SYDVKM. This CDR3 is CASRSPQGNYGYTF. As DNA, the CDR3 is TGTGCCAGCAGGTCCCCACAGGGGAACTATGGCTACACCTTC.

This rearrangement joins TRBV6-1 to TRBJ2-5; 12 positions match TRBD2. Unmatched junction bases numbered 5, after V lost 7 bases and J lost 2 bases. Germline CDR1 is MNHNS and CDR2 is SASEGT. CDR3 length equals 15 residues. CDR3 coding DNA: TGTGCCAGCAAGGGAGGACTAGCGGGGCAAGAGACCCAGTACTTC. Amino acids: CASKGGLAGQETQYF.

This clone came up once. The CDR3 protein is CASTPGGSYNEQFF. CDR3 DNA: TGTGCCAGCACTCCGGGGGGGTCCTACAATGAGCAGTTCTTC. The chain carries TRBV6-5 and TRBJ2-1; 8 nucleotides align to TRBD2. The V gene's germline CDR1 is MNHEY and CDR2 SVGAGI. This CDR3 is built from 14 residues. V dropped 7 bases and J dropped 1; count of bases not matched to a gene: 3.

The genes are TRBV29-1 and TRBJ2-7; 9 positions agree with TRBD1. The CDR3 has 15 amino acids. V lost 5 bases to trimming and J lost 6 bases; unmatched junction nucleotides: 14. Per germline, CDR1 SQVTM and CDR2 ANQGSEA. CDR3 amino acids: CSVTPPQGAMGEQYF. The CDR3 DNA reads as TGCAGCGTTACACCCCCACAGGGGGCGATGGGCGAGCAGTACTTC.

This clone showed up just once. Compared with germline, one end of the junction differs, possibly owing to a read error. This chain connects TRBV7-2 to TRBJ1-2; D is undetermined. CDR1 is SGHTA, CDR2 FQGNSA, per germline. The CDR3 extends over 14 amino acids. The CDR3, as DNA: TGTGCCGGCAGCCGACATCAGGTAGAAAATGGCTACACCTTC. Protein product: CAGSRHQVENGYTF.

The chain uses TRBV10-3 and TRBJ2-1; 9 bases match TRBD2. V was pared by 10 bases and J by 7 bases, with 11 bases of the junction left unmatched. Germline-derived CDR1 and CDR2 are ENHRY and SYGVKD. The CDR3 extends over 14 amino acids. The CDR3 protein is CATTLAGAKNEQFF. The CDR3 DNA reads as TGTGCCACCACCTTAGCGGGAGCGAAGAATGAGCAGTTCTTC.

The chain recombines TRBV7-2 with TRBJ1-3; D is undetermined. Germline V lookup: CDR1 SGHTA, CDR2 FQGNSA. V was shortened by 1 base and J by 4 bases, with 11 bases between the two germline ends. The CDR3 sequence is 15 residues long. The CDR3 nucleotides are TGTGCCAGCAGCTTAGAGAGGGCGTCGGGAAACACCATATATTTT. It specifies CASSLERASGNTIYF.

The sample holds one count of this clone. The gene calls are TRBV18 and TRBJ2-7, with TRBD1 identical over 10 bases. After removal of 4 bases from V and 4 bases from J, the junction contained 13 bases not matched to a gene. The CDR3 consists of 17 residues. Germline V lookup: CDR1 KGHSH, CDR2 LQKENI. CDR3: CASSLPGQGRGGYEQYF. The CDR3 DNA follows: TGTGCCAGCTCACTCCCGGGACAGGGGCGAGGGGGTTACGAGCAGTACTTC.

The chain joins TRBV11-2 to TRBJ1-3; TRBD1 is a possible D gene (5 bases). V gave up 5 bases and J gave up 0 bases, with 14 bases separating them. Germline CDR1 and CDR2: SGHAT and FQNNGV. The CDR3 length is 16 residues. CDR3 protein: CASSPRQYLSGNTIYF. CDR3 bases: TGTGCCAGCAGCCCACGACAGTATCTCTCTGGAAACACCATATATTTT.

The chain carries TRBV5-1 and TRBJ1-4; 7 nucleotides match TRBD1. Germline loops: CDR1 SGHRS, CDR2 YFSETQ. J was trimmed by 4 bases and V by 5 bases; bases with no gene match: 8. This CDR3 spans 15 amino acids. In DNA form, the CDR3 reads TGCGCCAGCAGTCCTCTCCGGGACAGTAATGAAAAACTGTTTTTT. Amino acid sequence: CASSPLRDSNEKLFF.

This clone was counted a single time. The chain couples TRBV19 to TRBJ2-2; 8 bases fit TRBD2. CDR3 size: 16 residues. Germline V gene sequence: CDR1 LNHDA, CDR2 SQIVND (reference sequence). V lost 9 bases and J lost 6; bases outside the gene matches: 15. CDR3 sequence (DNA): TGTGCCAGAGACAAGCAGCGGGAGAGGGGAGCCGGGGAGCTGTTTTTT. This translates into CARDKQRERGAGELFF.

The chain has TRBV18 and TRBJ2-1; D may be TRBD1 (5 bases). The CDR3 totals 13 residues. Germline values: CDR1 KGHSH, CDR2 LQKENI. Trimming shortened V by 3 bases and J by 9 bases, and 12 bases separated the two germline ends. The CDR3 DNA reads TGTGCCAGCTCACCGCTACCCCAGGGTGAGCAGTTCTTC. The encoded protein is CASSPLPQGEQFF.

This clone has more than one count but fewer than ten. The chain has TRBV4-1 and TRBJ2-3, with 13 bases identical to TRBD2. V lost 3 bases and J lost 0; bases outside the gene matches: 6. The CDR3 is 18 amino acids. Germline V lookup: CDR1 MGHRA, CDR2 YSYEKL. Here the CDR3 DNA reads TGCGCCAGCAGCCAGTCACTAGCGGGGGGGCCGAGCACAGATACGCAGTATTTT. Encoded protein: CASSQSLAGGPSTDTQYF.

In the case of this clone: The junction differs from germline at one of its ends, possibly a read error. The chain combines TRBV6-1 with TRBJ2-1, with D possibly matching TRBD2 (6 bases). CDR1 MNHNS and CDR2 SASEGT come from the germline V gene. The CDR3 totals 17 residues. The CDR3 spells CAISESPGSRGYNEQFF. DNA of the CDR3: TGTGCCATCAGTGAGTCGCCGGGATCCCGGGGGTACAATGAGCAGTTCTTC.

This chain links TRBV7-8 with TRBJ2-3, with D possibly TRBD1 on 5 matching bases. V was cut by 2 bases and J by 4 bases, with 10 bases left in between. The CDR3 length is 14 residues. Germline V gene sequence: CDR1 SGHVS, CDR2 FQNEAQ. CDR3 DNA sequence: TGTGCCAGCAGCTTACCCAGGGTTGCAGATACGCAGTATTTT. Its translation: CASSLPRVADTQYF.

V gene TRBV13 combines with J gene TRBJ2-7; 7 bases are a match to TRBD1. This CDR3 region has 16 residues. Germline-derived CDR1 and CDR2 are PRHDT and FYEKMQ (reference sequence). The junction had 13 bases not matched to a gene; V was cut back by 2 bases and J by 6 bases. DNA of the CDR3: TGTGCCAGCAGCTTAACCCCCAGAGGGGACAGCAGCGAGCAGTACTTC. This sequence encodes CASSLTPRGDSSEQYF. The full variable domain, rest sourced from reference TRBV13 and TRBJ2-7, is AAGVIQSPRHLIKEKRETATLKCYPIPRHDTVYWYQQGPGQDPQFLISFYEKMQSDKGSIPDRFSAQQFSDYHSELNMSSLELGDSALYFCASSLTPRGDSSEQYFGPGTRLTVT.

The V gene is TRBV4-2, the J gene TRBJ2-3; 9 bases map to TRBD2. Germline V gives CDR1 LGHNA, CDR2 YNFKEQ. V shed 2 bases, J shed 4 bases, and the junction held 4 bases outside the gene matches. The CDR3 is made up of 15 amino acids. CDR3 bases: TGTGCCAGCAGCCAACCAGCGGGGGGCCCAGATACGCAGTATTTT. This codes for CASSQPAGGPDTQYF.

V and J are TRBV19 and TRBJ2-7; D may be TRBD1 or TRBD2 (5 bases each). CDR1 and CDR2 (germline): LNHDA, SQIVND (reference sequence). Trimming stripped 5 bases from V and 1 base from J, with 15 bases between. CDR3 length: 15 residues. The CDR3 reads CASSGGGGGSYEQYF. CDR3 in DNA: TGTGCCAGTAGTGGTGGGGGTGGTGGGTCCTACGAGCAGTACTTC.

The chain employs TRBV7-9 and TRBJ2-5; D not resolved. The V gene lost 4 bases and the J gene lost 1 base, with 13 bases spanning the gap. The CDR3 runs to 15 residues. Germline values: CDR1 SEHNR, CDR2 FQNEAQ (reference sequence). The CDR3 bases are TGTGCCAGCAGCTCCCCCCTAACGAGCCAAGAGACCCAGTACTTC. Protein product: CASSSPLTSQETQYF.

This clone was found once. This chain connects TRBV9 to TRBJ2-3, with 7 bases matching TRBD1. Per germline, CDR1 SGDLS and CDR2 YYNGEE. The CDR3 extends over 16 amino acids. V trimming: 0 bases; J trimming: 0 bases; junction bases outside the gene matches: 4. The CDR3 here is CASSVGTGASTDTQYF. DNA for the CDR3: TGTGCCAGCAGCGTAGGTACAGGGGCTAGCACAGATACGCAGTATTTT.